This T cell receptor (beta chain) was captured by sequencing in a study of beta chain features in type 1 diabetes. This clone was recorded only once. Antigen specificity is unknown. The CDR3 has 16 residues. The V gene's germline CDR1 is SGHRS and CDR2 YFSETQ. The V and J ends lost 2 bases and 5 bases, in that order; junction bases with no gene match: 12. The study reverse transcribed the entire isolated RNA, so it sequenced expressed TCRB transcripts. An average roughly 3.6 million reads came from naive, central memory and regulatory T cell samples. Sequenced by immunoSEQ multiplex PCR; TCRdb stores in-frame clones only, minus some. The table shows roughly 240,000 clones, with over 65% occurring only once. Study-level results: Insertion counts at VDJ junctions were lower in type 1 diabetes patients, who also showed more deletions there. Cells with high TCR expression could be over-represented when cDNA is sequenced.

The sequencing input was naive CD4+ T cells from blood. The rearrangement uses TRBV5-1 and TRBJ2-5, with 7 bases identical to TRBD2. The TCR comes from a young man in good health. CDR3 sequence (DNA): TGCGCCAGCAGCTTCAGTTCCCCTTTTAGCGGGGAGACCCAGTACTTC. Translated: CASSFSSPFSGETQYF.